This T cell receptor beta chain was documented in a study of T cell changes during pregnancy in multiple sclerosis. Sequencing was performed with immunoSEQ multiplex PCR; in TCRdb, only in-frame clones are kept and a portion is missing. Of about 44,000 clones listed, roughly 89% are singletons. Sequences were derived from CD4+ T cells from peripheral blood mononuclear cells, sampled in the first trimester of pregnancy. This sequence originates from a female donor with multiple sclerosis, enrolled in a pregnancy study.

This CDR3 reads CASSSGGSGNTIYF. CDR3 bases: TGTGCCAGCAGTTCAGGGGGCTCTGGAAACACCATATATTTT. The chain uses TRBV28 and TRBJ1-3; 7 bases fit TRBD1. The germline gives CDR1 MDHEN, CDR2 SYDVKM. The CDR3 spans 14 residues. The trim removed 4 bases at V and 0 bases at J, leaving 0 bases unmatched. Looking up the rest from reference TRBV28 and TRBJ1-3 gives the full variable domain: DVKVTQSSRYLVKRTGEKVFLECVQDMDHENMFWYRQDPGLGLRLIYFSYDVKMKEKGDIPEGYSVSREKKERFSLILESASTNQTSMYLCASSSGGSGNTIYFGEGSWLTVV.